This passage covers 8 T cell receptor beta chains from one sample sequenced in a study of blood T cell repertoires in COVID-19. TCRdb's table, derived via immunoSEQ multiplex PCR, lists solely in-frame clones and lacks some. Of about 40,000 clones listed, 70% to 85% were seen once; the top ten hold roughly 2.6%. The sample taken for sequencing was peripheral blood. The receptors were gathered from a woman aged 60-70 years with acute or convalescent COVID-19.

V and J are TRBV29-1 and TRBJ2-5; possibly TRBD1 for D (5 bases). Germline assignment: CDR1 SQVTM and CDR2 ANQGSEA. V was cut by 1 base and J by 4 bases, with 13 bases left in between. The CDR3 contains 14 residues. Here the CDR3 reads CSVEVRSRVETQYF. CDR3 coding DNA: TGCAGCGTTGAAGTCCGTTCCAGGGTAGAGACCCAGTACTTC.

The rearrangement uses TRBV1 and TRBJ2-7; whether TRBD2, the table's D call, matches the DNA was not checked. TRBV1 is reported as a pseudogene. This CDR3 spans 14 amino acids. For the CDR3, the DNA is TGCACCAGCAGCCAATCATCTAGCGGGTGCGAGCAGTACTTC. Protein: CTSSQSSSGCEQYF.

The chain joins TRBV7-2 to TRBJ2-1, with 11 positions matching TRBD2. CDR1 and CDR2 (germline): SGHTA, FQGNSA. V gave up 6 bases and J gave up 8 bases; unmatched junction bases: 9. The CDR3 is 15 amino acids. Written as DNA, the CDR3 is TGTGCCAGCAGACGAACTAGCGGGAGATTCGATGAGCAGTTCTTC. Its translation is CASRRTSGRFDEQFF.

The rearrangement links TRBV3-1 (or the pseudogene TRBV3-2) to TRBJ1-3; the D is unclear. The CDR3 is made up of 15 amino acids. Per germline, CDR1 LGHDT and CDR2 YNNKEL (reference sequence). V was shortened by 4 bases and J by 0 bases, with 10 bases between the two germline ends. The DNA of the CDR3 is TGTGCCAGCAGCCTGAGATTACGCTCTGGAAACACCATATATTTT. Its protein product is CASSLRLRSGNTIYF.

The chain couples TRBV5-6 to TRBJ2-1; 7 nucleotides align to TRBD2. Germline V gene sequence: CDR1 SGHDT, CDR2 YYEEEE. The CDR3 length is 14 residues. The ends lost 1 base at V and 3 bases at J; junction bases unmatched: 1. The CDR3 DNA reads TGTGCCAGCAGCTTGCGGGAGGTCTACAATGAGCAGTTCTTC. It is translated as CASSLREVYNEQFF. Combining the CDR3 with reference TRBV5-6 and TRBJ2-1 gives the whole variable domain DAGVTQSPTHLIKTRGQQVTLRCSPKSGHDTVSWYQQALGQGPQFIFQYYEEEERQRGNFPDRFSGHQFPNYSSELNVNALLLGDSALYLCASSLREVYNEQFFGPGTRLTVL.

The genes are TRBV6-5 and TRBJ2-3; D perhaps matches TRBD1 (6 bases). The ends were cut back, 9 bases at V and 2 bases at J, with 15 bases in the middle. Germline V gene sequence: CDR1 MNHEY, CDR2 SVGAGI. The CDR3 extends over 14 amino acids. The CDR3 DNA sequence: TGTGCCAGACTCCGGGACACCCACACAGATACGCAGTATTTT. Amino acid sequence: CARLRDTHTDTQYF.

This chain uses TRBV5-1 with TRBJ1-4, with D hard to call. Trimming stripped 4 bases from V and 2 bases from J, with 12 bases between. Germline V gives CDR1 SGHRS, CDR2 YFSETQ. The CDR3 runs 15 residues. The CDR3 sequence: CASSPTIATNEKLFF. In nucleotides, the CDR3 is TGCGCCAGCAGCCCAACTATCGCGACTAATGAAAAACTGTTTTTT.

The CDR3 region is CASSLTQTGAYNEQFF. The CDR3, as DNA: TGTGCCAGCAGTTTGACCCAGACCGGGGCCTACAATGAGCAGTTCTTC. This chain joins TRBV28 and TRBJ2-1, with D possibly being TRBD2 (5 bases). This CDR3 spans 16 amino acids. V lost 3 bases to trimming and J lost 2 bases, with 14 bases between them. Germline V lookup: CDR1 MDHEN, CDR2 SYDVKM. Full variable domain (outside the CDR3, taken from reference TRBV28 and TRBJ2-1): DVKVTQSSRYLVKRTGEKVFLECVQDMDHENMFWYRQDPGLGLRLIYFSYDVKMKEKGDIPEGYSVSREKKERFSLILESASTNQTSMYLCASSLTQTGAYNEQFFGPGTRLTVL.